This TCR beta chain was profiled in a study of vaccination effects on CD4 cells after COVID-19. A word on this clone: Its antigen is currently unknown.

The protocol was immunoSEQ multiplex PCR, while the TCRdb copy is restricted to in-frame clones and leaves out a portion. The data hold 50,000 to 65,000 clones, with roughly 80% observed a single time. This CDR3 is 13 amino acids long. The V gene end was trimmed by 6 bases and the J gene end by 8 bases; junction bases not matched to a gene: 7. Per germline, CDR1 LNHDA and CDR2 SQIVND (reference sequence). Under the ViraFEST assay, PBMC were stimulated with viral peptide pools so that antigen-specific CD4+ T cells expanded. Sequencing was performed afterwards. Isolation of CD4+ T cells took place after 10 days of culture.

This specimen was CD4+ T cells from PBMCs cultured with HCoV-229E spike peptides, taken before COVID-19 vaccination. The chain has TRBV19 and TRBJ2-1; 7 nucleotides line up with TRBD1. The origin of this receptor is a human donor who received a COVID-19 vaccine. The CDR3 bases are TGTGCCAGTAGAAACAGGGGTAAGGATGAGCAGTTCTTC. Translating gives CASRNRGKDEQFF. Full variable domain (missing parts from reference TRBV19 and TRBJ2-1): DGGITQSPKYLFRKEGQNVTLSCEQNLNHDAMYWYRQDPGQGLRLIYYSQIVNDFQKGDIAEGYSVSREKKESFPLTVTSAQKNPTAFYLCASRNRGKDEQFFGPGTRLTVL.